This T cell receptor (beta chain) was recorded in a study of cytomegalovirus exposure and HLA in healthy donors. Study background: Assignment to the Caucasian-associated ancestry cluster applied to around 80% of the roughly 400 genotyped donors.

Study-wide findings and caveats: CMV serostatus was the sole immune exposure data available.

PCR primers comprised 60 Vbeta and 13 Jbeta primers. The assay was immunoSEQ multiplex PCR, and TCRdb's table has in-frame clones only and misses some. The sample contains 65,000 to 90,000 clones, roughly three quarters of which appear only once. Trimming removed 5 bases from V and 0 bases from J, with 7 bases in between. The germline V gene encodes CDR1 ENHRY and CDR2 SYGVKD. This CDR3 comprises 13 residues. Concerning this clone: What it binds is not known.

The rearrangement joins TRBV10-3 to TRBJ1-1; D ambiguous. The sequence was obtained from a man in his forties in good health and CMV-seronegative. The material sequenced was PBMCs. The CDR3 loop is CAISYSLNTEAFF. DNA for the CDR3: TGTGCCATCAGTTACAGTTTGAACACTGAAGCTTTCTTT.